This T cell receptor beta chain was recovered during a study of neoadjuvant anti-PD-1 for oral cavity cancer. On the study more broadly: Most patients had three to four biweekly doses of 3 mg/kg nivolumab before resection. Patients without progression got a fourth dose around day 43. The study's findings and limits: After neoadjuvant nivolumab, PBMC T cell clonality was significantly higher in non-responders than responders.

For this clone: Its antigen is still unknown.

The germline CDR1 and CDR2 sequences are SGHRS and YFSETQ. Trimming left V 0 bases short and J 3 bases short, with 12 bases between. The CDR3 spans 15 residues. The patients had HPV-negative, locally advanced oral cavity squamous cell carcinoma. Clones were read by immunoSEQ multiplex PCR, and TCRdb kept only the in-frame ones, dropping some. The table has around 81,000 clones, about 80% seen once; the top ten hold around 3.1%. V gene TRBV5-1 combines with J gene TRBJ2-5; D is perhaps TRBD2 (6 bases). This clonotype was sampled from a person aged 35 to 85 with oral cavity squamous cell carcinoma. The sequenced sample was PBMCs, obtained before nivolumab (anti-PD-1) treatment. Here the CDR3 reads CASSLGDSSKETQYF. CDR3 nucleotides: TGCGCCAGCAGCTTGGGGGACTCCTCCAAAGAGACCCAGTACTTC.